Shown below are 25 T cell receptor beta chains from a single sample sequenced in a study of T cells in Graves' hyperthyroidism and ophthalmopathy. Amplified TCR beta CDR3 regions derived from RNA transcripts. A set of HTBI primers served as the primers for a first-round RT-PCR of the TCR CDR3. TCRdb ran MiXCR on the multiplex PCR reads and lists one entry per CDR3 protein. There are about 300,000 distinct CDR3 sequences in the sample; approximately 19% occur only once, and less than 45% lies in the top ten. Sequencing used blood. These receptors were taken from a man between 50 and 59 years old with Graves' ophthalmopathy.

This chain uses TRBV20-1 with TRBJ1-5; D may be TRBD1 (6 bases). The CDR3 is made up of 15 amino acids. V was trimmed by 0 bases and J by 4 bases, leaving 13 bases between them. The germline V gene encodes CDR1 DFQATT and CDR2 SNEGSKA (reference sequence). The CDR3: CSAREGRGWNQPQHF. The CDR3, as DNA: TGCAGTGCTAGAGAGGGCAGGGGATGGAATCAGCCCCAGCATTTT.

Concerning this clonotype itself: The junction shows a germline mismatch at one end, possibly a read error. The chain uses TRBV12-3 or TRBV12-4 and TRBJ1-2; D gene ambiguous. The CDR3 contains 13 residues. CDR3 DNA: TGTGCCAGCAACCCCTCGGCAAACTGTGGCTACACCTTC. Translated: CASNPSANCGYTF.

There are many counts of this clonotype. The CDR3: CATKGGARHIGTDTQYF. The CDR3 DNA follows: TGTGCCACTAAAGGAGGGGCAAGGCACATAGGCACAGATACGCAGTATTTT. The J gene is TRBJ2-3, the V gene TRBV7-8, with D possibly being TRBD2 (6 bases). Deletions cut 10 bases from V and 1 base from J, with 24 bases between. The CDR3 runs 17 residues. Germline CDR1 reads SGHVS; CDR2 reads FQNEAQ.

The chain links TRBV24-1 to TRBJ1-4; D is undetermined. From germline, CDR1 is KGHDR and CDR2 SFDVKD. CDR3 length equals 13 residues. The V end lost 2 bases, the J end lost 0 bases, and 0 bases lay between the germline ends. CDR3 sequence: CATSDSTNEKLFF. The CDR3 nucleotides read TGTGCCACCAGTGATTCAACTAATGAAAAACTGTTTTTT.

This clonotype showed up many times. The chain has TRBV30 and TRBJ2-1, with D maybe TRBD1 (5 bases). CDR1 is GTSNPN and CDR2 is SVGIG in the germline V gene (reference sequence). CDR3 size: 17 residues. The V end lost 3 bases, the J end lost 8 bases, and 26 bases lay between the germline ends. As DNA, the CDR3 is TGTGCCTGGAGGATCCCGATCCGTCGGACATCCAGGGATGAGCAGTTCTTC. This gives the protein CAWRIPIRRTSRDEQFF.

The V and J genes are TRBV20-1 and TRBJ2-3; 11 nucleotides match TRBD2. The germline V gene encodes CDR1 DFQATT and CDR2 SNEGSKA (reference sequence). The CDR3 is made up of 17 amino acids. V dropped 0 bases and J dropped 0; count of bases not matched to a gene: 5. The CDR3 DNA follows: TGCAGTGCTAGAGAGTTTAGCGGGAGGGCTAGCACAGATACGCAGTATTTT. Its translation: CSAREFSGRASTDTQYF.

The rearrangement uses TRBV20-1 and TRBJ1-2; no firm D call. This CDR3 has 14 residues. Trimming took 3 bases from V and 0 from J, leaving 11 bases between them. Looked up from germline, CDR1 is DFQATT and CDR2 is SNEGSKA (reference sequence). CDR3 loop: CSASWLQPNYGYTF. For the CDR3, the DNA is TGCAGTGCTAGTTGGCTACAGCCTAACTATGGCTACACCTTC.

This clonotype occurred many times. This chain joins TRBV2 and TRBJ2-7, with 9 bases fitting TRBD1. Trimming removed 6 bases from V and 2 bases from J; junction bases left unmatched: 5. The CDR3 covers 14 residues. In germline, CDR1 is SNHLY, CDR2 FYNNEI. CDR3 in DNA: TGTGCCAGCAGCCCGGACAGGGGAGCCTACGAGCAGTACTTC. It encodes CASSPDRGAYEQYF.

This clonotype was detected ten times or more. This chain links TRBV18 with TRBJ1-1; D is possibly TRBD1 (5 bases). Deletions cut 3 bases from V and 0 bases from J, with 17 bases between. CDR3 size: 17 residues. Germline CDR1 and CDR2: KGHSH and LQKENI. The CDR3 DNA follows: TGTGCCAGCTCACCCCCCGGGTCGCGACAGATGAACACTGAAGCTTTCTTT. Its protein is CASSPPGSRQMNTEAFF.

This clonotype was seen repeatedly, ten times or more. This chain links TRBV30 with TRBJ2-2, with 7 bases aligning to TRBD1. Germline CDR1 reads GTSNPN; CDR2 reads SVGIG (reference sequence). The CDR3 spans 13 residues. V was clipped by 5 bases and J by 5 bases; unmatched bases: 5. CDR3 coding DNA: TGTGCCTGGCGAACACAGGGGACCGGGGAGCTGTTTTTT. Its translation is CAWRTQGTGELFF.

V usage is TRBV13 and J usage is TRBJ2-7; 7 bases line up with TRBD2. The germline V gene encodes CDR1 PRHDT and CDR2 FYEKMQ (reference sequence). V gave up 5 bases and J gave up 3 bases; unmatched junction bases: 7. The CDR3 is made up of 14 amino acids. The CDR3 loop reads CASSLWERDYEQYF. DNA of the CDR3: TGTGCCAGCAGCCTCTGGGAGCGGGACTACGAGCAGTACTTC.

This clonotype showed up many times. This chain joins TRBV28 and TRBJ2-1, with TRBD2 as a possible D gene (6 bases). CDR1 and CDR2 from the germline V gene are MDHEN and SYDVKM. Trimming removed 1 base from V and 5 bases from J, with 9 bases in between. The CDR3 covers 14 residues. The CDR3 sequence is CASSLSGGNNEQFF. Here the CDR3 DNA reads TGTGCCAGCAGTTTATCAGGCGGGAACAATGAGCAGTTCTTC.

This clonotype occurred many times. This chain joins TRBV3-1 and TRBJ1-3; 8 bases fit TRBD1. The J segment lost 6 bases and the V segment lost 4 bases, leaving 11 bases of the junction unmatched. CDR1 and CDR2 from the germline V gene are LGHDT and YNNKEL (reference sequence). The CDR3 runs 16 residues. The CDR3 DNA reads TGTGCCAGCAGCCTTGCCGGGACAGGCGTTTCAAACACCATATATTTT. Protein product: CASSLAGTGVSNTIYF.

This clonotype showed up just a few times. The chain is built from TRBV5-1 and TRBJ2-2; D may be TRBD1 or TRBD2 (5 bases each). There are 14 residues in the CDR3. Trimming pared 0 bases from V and 6 bases from J, leaving 9 bases between. In germline, CDR1 is SGHRS, CDR2 YFSETQ. DNA for the CDR3: TGCGCCAGCAGCTTGGCGGTGGGGGCCGGGGAGCTGTTTTTT. Amino acid sequence: CASSLAVGAGELFF.

This clonotype has a count of ten or more. This chain connects TRBV5-1 to TRBJ2-7; the D is unclear. Trimming took off 1 base at V and 6 bases at J, with 8 bases between the two ends. Germline CDR1 is SGHRS and CDR2 is YFSETQ. The CDR3 consists of 12 residues. The CDR3 DNA sequence: TGCGCCAGCAGCTTGCCCGGCTCCGAGCAGTACTTC. This codes for CASSLPGSEQYF. The complete variable domain, with remaining parts taken from reference TRBV5-1 and TRBJ2-7, reads KAGVTQTPRYLIKTRGQQVTLSCSPISGHRSVSWYQQTPGQGLQFLFEYFSETQRNKGNFPGRFSGRQFSNSRSEMNVSTLELGDSALYLCASSLPGSEQYFGPGTRLTVT.

The chain links TRBV25-1 to TRBJ2-5, with 7 nucleotides matching TRBD2. This CDR3 has 13 residues. The J segment lost 4 bases and the V segment lost 7 bases, leaving 6 bases of the junction unmatched. Germline V gene lookup returns CDR1 MGHDK and CDR2 SYGVNS. CDR3 sequence: CASIGLDGETQYF. CDR3 nucleotide sequence: TGTGCCAGCATAGGACTAGATGGAGAGACCCAGTACTTC.

This clonotype was recorded a few times. The chain recombines TRBV2 with TRBJ2-6; TRBD1 might be the D (5 bases). Germline loops: CDR1 SNHLY, CDR2 FYNNEI. The CDR3 is made up of 18 amino acids. V lost 2 bases and J 0 bases, leaving 14 bases between the germline ends. This CDR3 reads CASSEPAGISSGANVLTF. The CDR3 coding sequence is TGTGCCAGCAGTGAACCGGCAGGGATTAGCTCTGGGGCCAACGTCCTGACTTTC.

Only a few counts were recorded for this clonotype. This rearrangement joins TRBV10-1 to TRBJ1-1; D perhaps matches TRBD1 (6 bases). The CDR3 sequence is 13 residues long. Germline V gene lookup returns CDR1 WNHNN and CDR2 SYGVQD (reference sequence). V shed 4 bases and J shed 7 bases, with 13 bases lying between them. The DNA of the CDR3 is TGCGCCAGCAGTGCGTGGACAGTCAGTGAAGCTTTCTTT. As protein: CASSAWTVSEAFF.

Ten or more counts support this clonotype. The chain joins TRBV20-1 to TRBJ2-5, with 7 bases matching TRBD2. The CDR3 totals 14 residues. CDR1 and CDR2 from the germline V gene are DFQATT and SNEGSKA (reference sequence). The J segment lost 2 bases and the V segment lost 4 bases, leaving 7 bases of the junction unmatched. The chain's CDR3 is CSATAPGLQETQYF. In DNA form, the CDR3 reads TGCAGTGCTACAGCCCCGGGACTACAAGAGACCCAGTACTTC.

This clonotype showed up many times. The chain employs TRBV3-1 and TRBJ2-7; 12 nucleotides align to TRBD2. V shed 2 bases, J shed 4 bases, and the junction held 9 bases outside the gene matches. From germline, CDR1 is LGHDT and CDR2 YNNKEL (reference sequence). The CDR3 has 17 amino acids. The DNA of the CDR3 is TGTGCCAGCAGCCAACTGACTAGCGGGAGTCGTAGGTACGAGCAGTACTTC. Amino acids: CASSQLTSGSRRYEQYF.

A word on this clonotype: The junction differs from germline at one of its ends, possibly a read error. The V and J genes are TRBV7-9 and TRBJ1-5; D not resolved. In germline, CDR1 is SEHNR, CDR2 FQNEAQ (reference sequence). The CDR3 covers 14 residues. In nucleotides, the CDR3 is TGTGCCAGCAGCTTAGACGGTTACAATCAGCCCCGGCATTTT. Its translation: CASSLDGYNQPRHF.

The genes are TRBV19 and TRBJ2-5; possible D gene TRBD1, 6 bases. Looked up from germline, CDR1 is LNHDA and CDR2 is SQIVND (reference sequence). This CDR3 comprises 15 residues. Trimming shortened V by 5 bases and J by 1 base, and 14 bases separated the two germline ends. The CDR3 nucleotides are TGTGCCAGTAGTGCCAGGGGTCCGCCCCAAGAGACCCAGTACTTC. This codes for CASSARGPPQETQYF.

At least ten counts were recorded for this clonotype. This rearrangement joins TRBV28 to TRBJ1-2; D unresolved. The V gene lost 5 bases and the J gene lost 0 bases, with 16 bases spanning the gap. Germline CDR1 is MDHEN and CDR2 is SYDVKM. The CDR3 is 16 residues long. The CDR3, as DNA: TGTGCCAGCAGTCCAACCGGGTCCCGCTCTAACTATGGCTACACCTTC. Protein product: CASSPTGSRSNYGYTF.

The chain joins TRBV19 to TRBJ2-1; 7 positions agree with TRBD1. The CDR3 contains 14 residues. The trim removed 7 bases at V and 4 bases at J, leaving 7 bases unmatched. Germline V gene data show CDR1 as LNHDA and CDR2 as SQIVND (reference sequence). As DNA, the CDR3 is TGTGCCAGTAACGGACAGGCGAGATACAATGAGCAGTTCTTC. Protein sequence: CASNGQARYNEQFF.

This clonotype was recorded many times. V and J are TRBV5-1 and TRBJ2-4, with D hard to call. Germline-derived CDR1 and CDR2 are SGHRS and YFSETQ. With 0 bases removed from V and 2 bases from J, the gap between germline ends came to 6 bases. The CDR3 has 14 amino acids. The DNA for the CDR3 is TGCGCCAGCAGCTTGGAAGGTACCAAAAACATTCAGTACTTC. Protein: CASSLEGTKNIQYF.